Listed below are T cell receptor beta chains from one sample, sequenced in a study of blood T cell repertoires in COVID-19. Clones were sequenced by immunoSEQ multiplex PCR, and TCRdb holds only the in-frame ones, with some missing. The table lists about 71,000 clones, about nine tenths of them singletons, with less than 6.5% in the top ten. What was sequenced was peripheral blood. The source of these receptors is a young woman with acute or convalescent COVID-19. The CDR3 runs from the conserved cysteine through the conserved F or W. Fields, in order: V gene, D gene, J gene, clone size, CDR3 DNA, CDR3 protein. The D gene is left open where the match is weak. Clone size is given for some rows only: seen once, a few or many times, or a class if the clone is expanded.

>TRBV19|NA|TRBJ1-5|once
TGTGCCAGTAGTATTTGGGGAGGGGGTTCAGATCAGCCCCAGCATTTT
CASSIWGGGSDQPQHF
>TRBV5-1|NA|TRBJ1-1|NA
TGCGCCAGCAGCTTCAAGGGGTCGGGGGACACTGAAGCTTTCTTT
CASSFKGSGDTEAFF
>TRBV4-3|NA|TRBJ1-1|NA
TGCGCCAGCAGCTTAACGGATGTCGGAGTTGGATTCATAGCTTTCTTT
CASSLTDVGVGFIAFF
>TRBV3-1/TRBV3-2|TRBD1|TRBJ1-2|NA
TGTGCCAGCAGCCAAGAGTCCCGACAGGGCTATGGCTACACCTTC
CASSQESRQGYGYTF
>TRBV5-1|NA|TRBJ1-2|NA
TGCGCCAGCAGCTTGGGGACCGACAGGCATGGCTACACCTTC
CASSLGTDRHGYTF
>TRBV20-1|NA|TRBJ2-4|NA
TGCAGTGTCCTGAAAAACATTCAGTACTTC
CSVLKNIQYF
>TRBV27|NA|TRBJ2-2|once
TGTGCCAGCAGTTTTTGGTCGGACAGCACGAACACCGGGGAGCTGTTTTTT
CASSFWSDSTNTGELFF
>TRBV7-9|TRBD2|TRBJ2-3|NA
TGTGCCAGCAGCCGAGGGGCTCTAGCGGACACAGATACGCAGTATTTT
CASSRGALADTDTQYF
>TRBV4-1|TRBD1|TRBJ1-5|few
TGCGCCAGCAGCCAAGATCCAGGGGGTAGCAATCAGCCCCAGCATTTT
CASSQDPGGSNQPQHF
>TRBV15|NA|TRBJ2-1|NA
TGTGCCACCAGCAGAGATTTCTCAGATCAGGGTATGGGCGAGCAGTTCTTC
CATSRDFSDQGMGEQFF
>TRBV5-1|TRBD2|TRBJ2-1|NA
TGCGCCAGCAGCATATATAGCGGGAGGGCCGGGAATGAGCAGTTCTTC
CASSIYSGRAGNEQFF
>TRBV20-1|NA|TRBJ2-1|NA
TGCAGTGCTAGAGATAACAATGAGCAGTTCTTC
CSARDNNEQFF
>TRBV28|TRBD2|TRBJ2-7|NA
TGTGCCAGCAGCCCTCTAGCGGGGGGGCCCTACGAGCAGTACTTC
CASSPLAGGPYEQYF
>TRBV14|TRBD2|TRBJ2-3|NA
TGTGCCAGCAGCCGGACTAGCGCCACCACAGATACGCAGTATTTT
CASSRTSATTDTQYF
>TRBV5-1|TRBD1|TRBJ1-1|NA
TGCGCCAGCAGCTCGACAGGGGGCGTCACTGAAGCTTTCTTT
CASSSTGGVTEAFF
>TRBV2|TRBD1|TRBJ2-1|NA
TGTGCCAGCAGAAAAACAGGGGATGAGCAGTTCTTC
CASRKTGDEQFF
>TRBV14|TRBD1|TRBJ1-2|NA
TGTGCCAGCAGCCAAGGACAGGGGGCGCTTGGCTACACCTTC
CASSQGQGALGYTF
>TRBV6-5|NA|TRBJ1-5|NA
TGTGCCAGCAGTCGCAGGGTAGATCAGCCCCAGCATTTT
CASSRRVDQPQHF
>TRBV18|TRBD1|TRBJ1-4|NA
TGTGCCAGCTCACGTGGACAGGGACCAACTAATGAAAAACTGTTTTTT
CASSRGQGPTNEKLFF
>TRBV11-2|TRBD1|TRBJ2-3|once
TGTGCCAGCAGCTTAGGCCGCGGGACAGGGGAAGCAGATACGCAGTATTTT
CASSLGRGTGEADTQYF
>TRBV5-5|NA|TRBJ1-2|NA
TGTGCCAGCAGCTTGGGCCCGGGGACTTGGGATGGCTACACCTTC
CASSLGPGTWDGYTF
>TRBV7-6|TRBD1|TRBJ1-1|NA
TGTGCCAGCAGCTTAGCCCCCCGGGACAGGCCCGAGCACAACCGAAACGAATCTGAAGCTTTCTTT
CASSLAPRDRPEHNRNESEAFF
>TRBV30|NA|TRBJ1-1|NA
TGTGCCTGGAGTGTAGGGCAGGGGAACACTGAAGCTTTCTTT
CAWSVGQGNTEAFF
>TRBV30|NA|TRBJ1-5|NA
TGTGCCTGGAGTTTAGGGGGTTCTAGCAATCAGCCCCAGCATTTT
CAWSLGGSSNQPQHF
>TRBV7-9|TRBD1|TRBJ2-1|NA
TGTGCCAGCAGCTTAGGGACAGGGAGCGCGGGTGAGCAGTTCTTC
CASSLGTGSAGEQFF
>TRBV5-1|TRBD1|TRBJ1-1|NA
TGCGCCAGCAGCTCCTCCGGGACAGTCGTGGAGGGGGACACTGAAGCTTTCTTT
CASSSSGTVVEGDTEAFF
>TRBV2|TRBD1|TRBJ2-1|few
TGTGCCAGCAGTCGTAGACAGGGGGCTAATGAGCAGTTCTTC
CASSRRQGANEQFF
>TRBV15|NA|TRBJ1-5|NA
TGTGCCACCAGCAGTCGCGAGGGTAATCAGCCCCAGCATTTT
CATSSREGNQPQHF
>TRBV9|TRBD1|TRBJ2-1|NA
TGTGCCAGCAGCGTAGCGGAACAGGGGGCTAATGAGCAGTTCTTC
CASSVAEQGANEQFF
>TRBV14|NA|TRBJ1-4|NA
TGTGCCAGCAGCCTTTCTACAGCCGCAACTAATGAAAAACTGTTTTTT
CASSLSTAATNEKLFF
>TRBV15|NA|TRBJ1-4|NA
TGTGCCACCAGCAGACTCCGGCGGAGGAATGAAAAACTGTTTTTT
CATSRLRRRNEKLFF
>TRBV28|NA|TRBJ1-2|NA
TGTGCCAGCAGTCCACACCAAACAGGGAATCATGGCTACACCTTC
CASSPHQTGNHGYTF
>TRBV27|TRBD2|TRBJ2-1|NA
TGTGCCAGCAGTTTAAATAGCGGGAGTATCCATGAGCAGTTCTTC
CASSLNSGSIHEQFF
>TRBV9|TRBD1|TRBJ1-2|NA
TGTGCCAGCAGCGTCCCGAACAGGGGCACCTATGGCTACACCTTC
CASSVPNRGTYGYTF
>TRBV5-4|TRBD1|TRBJ2-2|NA
TGTGCCAGCAGCTTCGACAGGGCGACCGGGGAGCTGTTTTTT
CASSFDRATGELFF
>TRBV6-4|TRBD1|TRBJ1-3|NA
TGTGCCAGCAGTGGGACAGGGGGTGTAGGAAACACCATATATTTT
CASSGTGGVGNTIYF
>TRBV10-3|NA|TRBJ1-6|NA
TGTGCCATAGGCACAGATACTAATTCACCCCTCCACTTT
CAIGTDTNSPLHF
>TRBV5-1|NA|TRBJ2-3|NA
TGCGCCAGCAGCGTGGCCGTGGGAGACGGCCCCACAGATACGCAGTATTTT
CASSVAVGDGPTDTQYF
>TRBV29-1|NA|TRBJ1-1|NA
TGCAGCGTTGCGTTCGACACTGAAGCTTTCTTT
CSVAFDTEAFF
>TRBV24-1|NA|TRBJ2-1|NA
TGTGCCACCAGTGATTCGAGCCGATCCGATCTAGGCGATGAGCAGTTCTTC
CATSDSSRSDLGDEQFF
>TRBV5-5|TRBD2|TRBJ2-3|NA
TGTGCCAGCAGCTTGGTCTTAGCGGGGGGGGCCAGGGATACGCAGTATTTT
CASSLVLAGGARDTQYF
>TRBV7-6|TRBD1|TRBJ2-3|few
TGTGCCAGCAGCTTAGGGAGCGGACAGGCACGCACAGATACGCAGTATTTT
CASSLGSGQARTDTQYF
>TRBV24-1|TRBD2|TRBJ2-1|NA
TGTGCCACCGGGACTAGCGGGGGGGCACTGGATGAGCAGTTCTTC
CATGTSGGALDEQFF
>TRBV19|TRBD1|TRBJ1-5|NA
TGTGCCAGTAGTATAGAAGGGCAGGGGGATCAGCCCCAGCATTTT
CASSIEGQGDQPQHF
>TRBV9|TRBD2|TRBJ2-1|NA
TGTGCCAGCAGCGTAGAGCAGCGGGACTACAATGAGCAGTTCTTC
CASSVEQRDYNEQFF
>TRBV9|NA|TRBJ2-5|NA
TGTGCCAGCAGCGTAGATCTGGGACTCTACCAAGAGACCCAGTACTTC
CASSVDLGLYQETQYF
>TRBV11-2|NA|TRBJ2-2|NA
TGTGCCAGCAGCTTAGACAGGAACACCGGGGAGCTGTTTTTT
CASSLDRNTGELFF
>TRBV28|NA|TRBJ1-1|NA
TGTGCCAGCAGTTTATTGGGGGCAGAAGGGGCTGAAGCTTTCTTT
CASSLLGAEGAEAFF
>TRBV27|TRBD2|TRBJ2-7|once
TGTGCCAGCAGTTTTAGCGGGAGGGCCCGCTACGAGCAGTACTTC
CASSFSGRARYEQYF
>TRBV2|TRBD1|TRBJ1-3|NA
TGTGCCAGCAGTGAATATCAGACAGGGGGGACTGGAAACACCATATATTTT
CASSEYQTGGTGNTIYF
>TRBV9|TRBD2|TRBJ2-1|NA
TGTGCCAGCAGCGAGGGACTAGCGAATGAGCAGTTCTTC
CASSEGLANEQFF
>TRBV11-3|TRBD2|TRBJ2-3|NA
TGTGCCAGCAGCTTAGATCTGGAAACACGTTGCAGCGGGAGAACAGATACGCAGTATTTT
CASSLDLETRCSGRTDTQYF
>TRBV7-6|NA|TRBJ2-7|NA
TGTGCCAGCAGTTCTGACAGCTCCTACGAGCAGTACTTC
CASSSDSSYEQYF